A selection of T cell receptor beta chains follows, all from one sample in a study of T-cell reconstitution after alpha-beta-depleted transplantation in children. MiXCR, run by TCRdb on the PCR reads, gives a single entry per CDR3 protein. This sample has 500,000 or so distinct CDR3 sequences, with roughly 10% found just once. The input for sequencing was PBMCs, mostly from graft donor cells, taken 180 days after TCRalphabeta/CD19-depleted stem cell transplant. These receptors came from a female patient between 2 and 15 years old who had a stem cell transplant for aplastic anemia, so the T cells may come from the graft donor. Each CDR3 is given with its conserved first and last residue. The order of the fields is CDR3 DNA, CDR3 protein, J gene, V gene, D gene, clone size. D genes are given only for firm matches. For some rows the clone size is stated as once, few or many, or as a class when expanded; others skip it.

CDR3nt: TGCGCCAGCAGCCAAGCTCCAACTGGGTCCTACAATGAGCAGTTCTTC
CDR3aa: CASSQAPTGSYNEQFF
j_gene: TRBJ2-1
v_gene: TRBV4-3
d_gene: -
abundance: few

CDR3nt: TGTGCCAGCAGCTTTAAACGGATCCCTAGGAATGAGCAGTTCTTC
CDR3aa: CASSFKRIPRNEQFF
j_gene: TRBJ2-1
v_gene: TRBV7-8
d_gene: -
abundance: few

CDR3nt: TGTGCCAGCAGTTTTTCCCCCCCCCATCGACAGATGTCTTACTTGGTCGGTGAGACTTTCTTT
CDR3aa: CASSFSPPHRQMSYLVGETFF
j_gene: TRBJ1-1
v_gene: TRBV28
d_gene: -
abundance: -

CDR3nt: TGTGCCAGTAACGAACTGAACACCGGGGAGCTGTTTTTT
CDR3aa: CASNELNTGELFF
j_gene: TRBJ2-2
v_gene: TRBV19
d_gene: -
abundance: -

CDR3nt: TGTGCCAGCTCACCACCGAACGGACTACTTAACACAGATACGCAGTATTTT
CDR3aa: CASSPPNGLLNTDTQYF
j_gene: TRBJ2-3
v_gene: TRBV18
d_gene: -
abundance: few

CDR3nt: TGTGCCAGCAGCTTAGGGGACGCCCTCAGTGGGGCTGACATTCAGTACTTC
CDR3aa: CASSLGDALSGADIQYF
j_gene: TRBJ2-4
v_gene: TRBV7-9
d_gene: -
abundance: few

CDR3nt: TGTGCCAGCAGCGTAGAGTCTCCCTCCTACAATGAGCAGTTCTTC
CDR3aa: CASSVESPSYNEQFF
j_gene: TRBJ2-1
v_gene: TRBV9
d_gene: -
abundance: -

CDR3nt: TGTGCCAGCAGCTTAACAGGGACTAGCGGGAGTTATTTT
CDR3aa: CASSLTGTSGSYF
j_gene: TRBJ2-3
v_gene: TRBV7-2
d_gene: TRBD2
abundance: many

CDR3nt: TGTGCCAGCATCGACAGGGCAGCCTCCTACGAGCAGTACTTC
CDR3aa: CASIDRAASYEQYF
j_gene: TRBJ2-7
v_gene: TRBV6-2/TRBV6-3
d_gene: TRBD1
abundance: -

CDR3nt: TGTGCCAGCAGTTTATTGGGGGGGGGGACTAGCGTATACGAGCAGTACTTC
CDR3aa: CASSLLGGGTSVYEQYF
j_gene: TRBJ2-7
v_gene: TRBV28
d_gene: TRBD2
abundance: few

CDR3nt: TGTGCCAGTAGTCCGATACAGGGACCGTGGACTGAAGCTTTCTTT
CDR3aa: CASSPIQGPWTEAFF
j_gene: TRBJ1-1
v_gene: TRBV19
d_gene: -
abundance: -

CDR3nt: TGTGCCAGCAGCCTCAATGACAGGGGCGGCAATGAGCAGTTCTTC
CDR3aa: CASSLNDRGGNEQFF
j_gene: TRBJ2-1
v_gene: TRBV7-8
d_gene: TRBD1
abundance: -

CDR3nt: TGCGCCAGCAGCCCTCTGGTGGGACAGGGCCCTAACTATGGCTACACCTTC
CDR3aa: CASSPLVGQGPNYGYTF
j_gene: TRBJ1-2
v_gene: TRBV5-1
d_gene: TRBD1
abundance: few

CDR3nt: TGTGCCAGCAGCTTAAGGACTAGCGGGAGGTCAAGAAAACCGAATGAGCAGTTCTTC
CDR3aa: CASSLRTSGRSRKPNEQFF
j_gene: TRBJ2-1
v_gene: TRBV7-8
d_gene: TRBD2
abundance: few

CDR3nt: TGTGCCAGCAGCCGAACCGGGACAGGGGGCTATTTTGACTATGGCTACACCTTC
CDR3aa: CASSRTGTGGYFDYGYTF
j_gene: TRBJ1-2
v_gene: TRBV9
d_gene: TRBD1
abundance: few

CDR3nt: TGTGCCAGCAGTTCTCTGGGGGGCCCCTACAATGAGCAGTTCTTC
CDR3aa: CASSSLGGPYNEQFF
j_gene: TRBJ2-1
v_gene: TRBV5-5
d_gene: -
abundance: few